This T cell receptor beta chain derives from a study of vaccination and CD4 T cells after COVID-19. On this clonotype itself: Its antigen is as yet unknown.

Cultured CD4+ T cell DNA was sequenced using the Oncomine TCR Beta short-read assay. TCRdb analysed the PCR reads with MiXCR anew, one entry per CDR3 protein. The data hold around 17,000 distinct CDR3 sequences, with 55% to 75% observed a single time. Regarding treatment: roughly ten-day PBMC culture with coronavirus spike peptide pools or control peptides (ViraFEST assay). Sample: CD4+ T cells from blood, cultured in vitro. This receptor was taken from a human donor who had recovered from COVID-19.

CDR3 amino acids: CASSWDSNTQPQHF. Here the CDR3 DNA reads TGTGCCAGCAGCTGGGACAGTAACACCCAGCCCCAGCATTTT. The rearrangement uses TRBV7-2 and TRBJ1-5; 7 positions match TRBD1. The germline gives CDR1 SGHTA, CDR2 FQGNSA. The CDR3 runs 14 residues. V shed 4 bases and J 7 bases; nucleotides not matched to a gene: 7.